The clone carrying this T cell receptor (beta chain) was detected a few times. The antigen remains undetermined. A read error may produce the germline difference seen at one junction end. Primers: 60 Vbeta forward and 13 Jbeta reverse. Assay used: immunoSEQ multiplex PCR; TCRdb lists only in-frame clones, some missing. The sample has fewer than 120,000 clones, around 86% seen once. The length of the CDR3 is 14 residues. From germline, CDR1 is SNHLY and CDR2 FYNNEI. This specimen belongs to a study of cytomegalovirus exposure and HLA in healthy donors. Overall study results and limits: Common viral pathogens seemed, in a later analysis, to connect with several of the most significant clusters. Earlier results showed most TCR beta V segments being productive about 90% or about 30% of the time.

The rearrangement links TRBV2 to TRBJ1-5; possibly TRBD1 for D (6 bases). This clonotype was sampled from a man between 35 and 55 years old in good health and CMV-seronegative. Sequences were obtained from PBMCs. As DNA, the CDR3 is TGTGCCAGCAGCGAAGACAGGATTGGTCAGCCCCAGCATTTT. Residues: CASSEDRIGQPQHF.